This entry lists 3 T cell receptor beta chains sequenced from one sample in a study of low-dose radiotherapy and immunotherapy resistance in tumors. TRAV- and TRBV-specific primers primed first-strand cDNA, covering alpha and beta chains. For amplifying TCRs, the PCR ran for about 20 cycles with Phusion, which was used together with a constant-region primer and the adapter on the V primers. TCRdb re-called the reads with MiXCR, one entry per CDR3 protein. In the table there are about 58,000 distinct CDR3 sequences, about 23% of which are singletons. Stated time point: after trial treatment. Treatment given: LDRT plus nivolumab, ipilimumab, low-dose cyclophosphamide and aspirin (RACIN trial). This material consisted of PBMCs, taken after low-dose radiotherapy plus immunotherapy. These receptors were obtained from a male donor with prostate cancer.

This clonotype was seen at least ten times. V usage is TRBV4-1 and J usage is TRBJ1-6; D call uncertain. The germline CDR1 and CDR2 sequences are MGHRA and YSYEKL. Trimming pared 1 base from V and 6 bases from J, leaving 13 bases between. The CDR3 is 16 residues long. The chain's CDR3 is CASSQAWVRGNSPLHF. The CDR3 region has the DNA TGCGCCAGCAGCCAAGCGTGGGTTAGAGGTAATTCACCCCTCCACTTT.

This clonotype was counted at least ten times. The genes are TRBV28 and TRBJ1-1, with no clear D. This CDR3 comprises 12 residues. CDR1 is MDHEN, CDR2 SYDVKM, per germline. Trimming cost V 6 bases and J 0 bases, with 5 bases left between them. The CDR3 reads CASRRMNTEAFF. The CDR3 nucleotides read TGTGCCAGCAGACGGATGAACACTGAAGCTTTCTTT.

Many counts were recorded for this clonotype. The chain employs TRBV7-2 and TRBJ2-7, with D hard to call. The germline CDR1 and CDR2 sequences are SGHTA and FQGNSA. The CDR3 has 11 amino acids. The ends were cut back, 3 bases at V and 3 bases at J, with 3 bases in the middle. This CDR3 is CASSFHYEQYF. The CDR3 coding sequence is TGTGCCAGCAGCTTCCACTACGAGCAGTACTTC.